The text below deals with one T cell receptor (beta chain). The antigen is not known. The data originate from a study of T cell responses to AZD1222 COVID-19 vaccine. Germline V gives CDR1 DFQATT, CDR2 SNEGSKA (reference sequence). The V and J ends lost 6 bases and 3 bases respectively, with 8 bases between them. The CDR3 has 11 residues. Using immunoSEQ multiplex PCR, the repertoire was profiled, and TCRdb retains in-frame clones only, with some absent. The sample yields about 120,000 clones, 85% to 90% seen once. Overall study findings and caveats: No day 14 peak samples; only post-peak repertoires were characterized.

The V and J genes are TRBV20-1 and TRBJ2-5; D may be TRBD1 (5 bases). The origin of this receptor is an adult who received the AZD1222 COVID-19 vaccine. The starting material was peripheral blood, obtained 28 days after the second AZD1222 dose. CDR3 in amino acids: CSAGREETQYF. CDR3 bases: TGCAGTGCGGGCAGGGAAGAGACCCAGTACTTC.